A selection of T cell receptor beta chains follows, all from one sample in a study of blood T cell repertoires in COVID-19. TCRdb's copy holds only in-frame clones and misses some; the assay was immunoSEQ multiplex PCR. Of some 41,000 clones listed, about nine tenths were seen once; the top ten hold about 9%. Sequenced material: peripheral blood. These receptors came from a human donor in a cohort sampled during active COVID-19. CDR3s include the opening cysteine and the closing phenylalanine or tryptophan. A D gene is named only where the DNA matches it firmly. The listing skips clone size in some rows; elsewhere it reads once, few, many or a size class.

cdr3_nt: TGTGCCAGCAGCGCCTTCCTATATGAAGCGGGGCAACAAGAGACCCAGTACTTC; cdr3_aa: CASSAFLYEAGQQETQYF; v_call: TRBV7-6; j_call: TRBJ2-5; d_call: TRBD2; clone_size: -
cdr3_nt: TGTGCCAGCAGCCCCGGACTAGCGGGGGTTGAGCAGTACTTC; cdr3_aa: CASSPGLAGVEQYF; v_call: TRBV3-1/TRBV3-2; j_call: TRBJ2-7; d_call: TRBD2; clone_size: -
cdr3_nt: TGTGCCAGCAGCGGGCGACTCGACAGGGTTCTACGAGAGCAGTACTTC; cdr3_aa: CASSGRLDRVLREQYF; v_call: TRBV6-6; j_call: TRBJ2-7; d_call: TRBD1; clone_size: -
cdr3_nt: TGTGCCAGCAGCCAAGTCGCCAGTAGCGTTGGACACAATGAGCAGTTCTTC; cdr3_aa: CASSQVASSVGHNEQFF; v_call: TRBV4-2; j_call: TRBJ2-1; d_call: -; clone_size: once
cdr3_nt: TGTGCCAGCAGCTTAGACGGTAGCACAGATACGCAGTATTTT; cdr3_aa: CASSLDGSTDTQYF; v_call: TRBV7-2; j_call: TRBJ2-3; d_call: -; clone_size: -
cdr3_nt: TGCGCCAGCAGCTCGGGACAGGGTAATGAAAAACTGTTTTTT; cdr3_aa: CASSSGQGNEKLFF; v_call: TRBV5-1; j_call: TRBJ1-4; d_call: TRBD1; clone_size: -
cdr3_nt: TGTGCCAGCACAGATCCTAGTAACACCGGGGAGCTGTTTTTT; cdr3_aa: CASTDPSNTGELFF; v_call: TRBV9; j_call: TRBJ2-2; d_call: -; clone_size: -
cdr3_nt: TGCGCCAGCAGCTTGGCCTCGGACAGACTCTACGAGCAGTACTTC; cdr3_aa: CASSLASDRLYEQYF; v_call: TRBV5-1; j_call: TRBJ2-7; d_call: -; clone_size: -
cdr3_nt: TGCGCCAGCAGCCAAGATTTGGCAGGGGGCTTCGACGAGCAGTACTTC; cdr3_aa: CASSQDLAGGFDEQYF; v_call: TRBV4-1; j_call: TRBJ2-7; d_call: TRBD1; clone_size: -
cdr3_nt: TGTGCCAGCAGCTTTGACAGGGGGCGAGATACGCAGTATTTT; cdr3_aa: CASSFDRGRDTQYF; v_call: TRBV7-2; j_call: TRBJ2-3; d_call: TRBD1; clone_size: -
cdr3_nt: TGTGCCAGCAGCCAATCGGGACAGAGAAACACCATATATTTT; cdr3_aa: CASSQSGQRNTIYF; v_call: TRBV3-1/TRBV3-2; j_call: TRBJ1-3; d_call: TRBD1; clone_size: once
cdr3_nt: TGTGCCAGTAGTATGACCGGAGGCTCCTACGAGCAGTACTTC; cdr3_aa: CASSMTGGSYEQYF; v_call: TRBV19; j_call: TRBJ2-7; d_call: -; clone_size: once
cdr3_nt: TGTGCCAGCAGTTTAGGAGGGCGGGAACAAGAGACCCAGTACTTC; cdr3_aa: CASSLGGREQETQYF; v_call: TRBV27; j_call: TRBJ2-5; d_call: -; clone_size: once
cdr3_nt: TGTGCCAGCAGCGTCACAGGGCTCGACGCTGGAAACACCATATATTTT; cdr3_aa: CASSVTGLDAGNTIYF; v_call: TRBV9; j_call: TRBJ1-3; d_call: -; clone_size: -
cdr3_nt: TGTGCCAGCAGTTATCCGTCGCGGGGGGGCACAGATACGCAGTATTTT; cdr3_aa: CASSYPSRGGTDTQYF; v_call: TRBV6-5; j_call: TRBJ2-3; d_call: TRBD2; clone_size: -
cdr3_nt: TGTGCCATCAGTGGACTAGTGAGCTCCTACAATGAGCAGTTCTTC; cdr3_aa: CAISGLVSSYNEQFF; v_call: TRBV10-3; j_call: TRBJ2-1; d_call: -; clone_size: -
cdr3_nt: TGCGCCAGCAGCTTGTCCCAGTGGGGACAGGCCCATGGCTACACCTTC; cdr3_aa: CASSLSQWGQAHGYTF; v_call: TRBV5-1; j_call: TRBJ1-2; d_call: TRBD1; clone_size: -
cdr3_nt: TGCAGCGGCGGGGGGGGTCCCTACAATGAGCAGTTCTTC; cdr3_aa: CSGGGGPYNEQFF; v_call: TRBV29-1; j_call: TRBJ2-1; d_call: TRBD2; clone_size: -
cdr3_nt: TGCAGCGTTGGGAGGGGTTATGGCTACACCTTC; cdr3_aa: CSVGRGYGYTF; v_call: TRBV29-1; j_call: TRBJ1-2; d_call: -; clone_size: -
cdr3_nt: TGTGCCAGCAGTTTCGCGGGACAGGGGAACTACGAGCAGTACTTC; cdr3_aa: CASSFAGQGNYEQYF; v_call: TRBV27; j_call: TRBJ2-7; d_call: TRBD1; clone_size: -
cdr3_nt: TGTGCCAGCAGCTTTAGGACTAGCGACAATGAGCAGTTCTTC; cdr3_aa: CASSFRTSDNEQFF; v_call: TRBV5-4; j_call: TRBJ2-1; d_call: TRBD2; clone_size: -
cdr3_nt: TGTGCCAGTAGTGCCGGGACAGGGTTTCGCATCAATCAGCCCCAGCATTTT; cdr3_aa: CASSAGTGFRINQPQHF; v_call: TRBV19; j_call: TRBJ1-5; d_call: TRBD1; clone_size: -
cdr3_nt: TGCGCCAGCAGCCCTCCCCAAACCAGGACAGGGTATCATGAGCAGTTCTTC; cdr3_aa: CASSPPQTRTGYHEQFF; v_call: TRBV4-1; j_call: TRBJ2-1; d_call: TRBD1; clone_size: once
cdr3_nt: TGTGCCACCAGTGAGTCACCGGGACTAGCGGGGCTGGAGACCCAGTACTTC; cdr3_aa: CATSESPGLAGLETQYF; v_call: TRBV24-1; j_call: TRBJ2-5; d_call: TRBD2; clone_size: -
cdr3_nt: TGTGCCAGCAGCTTAGAACAGGGGGCGTTCAATGAGCAGTTCTTC; cdr3_aa: CASSLEQGAFNEQFF; v_call: TRBV7-2; j_call: TRBJ2-1; d_call: TRBD1; clone_size: -
cdr3_nt: TGTGCCAGCTCACCCGACAGGGGGTCCGGGGAGCTGTTTTTT; cdr3_aa: CASSPDRGSGELFF; v_call: TRBV18; j_call: TRBJ2-2; d_call: TRBD1; clone_size: -
cdr3_nt: TGTGCCAGCAGCTTAGTTAGCCGCGTGGCCGGAAACACTATATATTTT; cdr3_aa: CASSLVSRVAGNTIYF; v_call: TRBV7-8; j_call: TRBJ1-3; d_call: -; clone_size: -
cdr3_nt: TGTGCCAGCAGCCCCAAGAGTTTGGGAGCATATAGCAATCAGCCCCAGCATTTT; cdr3_aa: CASSPKSLGAYSNQPQHF; v_call: TRBV5-5; j_call: TRBJ1-5; d_call: -; clone_size: -
cdr3_nt: TGTGCCAGCAGTTTTAGCGGGGTGTACGAGCAGTACTTC; cdr3_aa: CASSFSGVYEQYF; v_call: TRBV12-3/TRBV12-4; j_call: TRBJ2-7; d_call: TRBD2; clone_size: -
cdr3_nt: TGTGCCAGCAGCCCAACGGGTCGCACAGATACGCAGTATTTT; cdr3_aa: CASSPTGRTDTQYF; v_call: TRBV7-3; j_call: TRBJ2-3; d_call: -; clone_size: -